This TCR beta chain was sequenced in a study of spatial heterogeneity in lung cancer. The overall study: The follow-up PBMC samples were sequenced whenever they were available. The median time to follow-up was approximately 23 months after resection. Each time, sequencing found more beta-chain sequences than alpha-chain sequences.

TCR cDNA molecules each carried a unique molecular identifier. TCRdb passed the 5' RACE reads through MiXCR, listing each CDR3 protein once. The sample contains some 110,000 distinct CDR3 sequences, 12% of which appear only once. Germline CDR1 and CDR2: MNHEY and SVGAGI. V was cut by 8 bases and J by 5 bases, with 16 bases left in between. This CDR3 is built from 13 residues. General study results and limits: Relative to follow-up, resection was when ubiquitous expanded tumor TCRs appeared more in blood.

As to time point: blood at routine non-recurrence follow-up after resection. Unsorted samples of tumor, nontumor lung or frozen PBMC had their whole RNA sequenced. To note about this clonotype: Its antigen is not identified.

This chain connects TRBV6-5 to TRBJ2-7, with a weak D call TRBD1 (5 bases). This receptor was identified in a male donor with early-stage non-small cell lung cancer. The sequencing used PBMCs, collected at follow-up. CDR3 loop: CASGYPSGNEQYF. CDR3 DNA: TGTGCCAGCGGATATCCTTCAGGGAACGAGCAGTACTTC.